The 5 T cell receptor beta chains below all came from one sample that was sequenced in a study of blood T cell repertoires in COVID-19. Assay used: immunoSEQ multiplex PCR; TCRdb lists only in-frame clones, some missing. The repertoire consists of 150,000 or so clones, with about four fifths occurring once and the leading ten covering 3% to 5%. Source material: peripheral blood. These receptor sequences come from a woman aged 55-75 years with acute or convalescent COVID-19.

This clone was counted only a few times. The chain links TRBV20-1 to TRBJ1-1; TRBD1 matches 10 bases. Germline V gene data show CDR1 as DFQATT and CDR2 as SNEGSKA (reference sequence). The J segment lost 2 bases and the V segment lost 3 bases, leaving 6 bases of the junction unmatched. This CDR3 contains 15 residues. This CDR3 reads CSASRGDRGNTEAFF. The CDR3 DNA reads TGCAGTGCTAGTAGAGGGGACAGGGGTAACACTGAAGCTTTCTTT.

CDR3 region: CASSISGLSGNTIYF. The CDR3, as DNA: TGTGCCAGTAGTATTTCGGGTCTCTCTGGAAACACCATATATTTT. The rearrangement joins TRBV19 to TRBJ1-3; D gene unclear. This CDR3 is 15 amino acids long. Trimming removed 3 bases from V and 0 bases from J, with 9 bases in between. CDR1 and CDR2 from the germline V gene are LNHDA and SQIVND (reference sequence).

This CDR3 reads CASTDRGRKGYTF. CDR3 coding DNA: TGTGCCAGCACCGACAGGGGGCGGAAAGGCTACACCTTC. The chain employs TRBV3-1 (or the pseudogene TRBV3-2) and TRBJ1-2; 10 nucleotides align to TRBD1. Germline CDR1 reads LGHDT; CDR2 reads YNNKEL (reference sequence). The V segment lost 7 bases and the J segment 8 bases; nucleotides outside the gene matches: 7. The CDR3 consists of 13 residues.

The chain links TRBV21-1 to TRBJ2-1; the table names TRBD2, a call not compared with the DNA. TRBV21-1 has pseudogene status. CDR3 length: 16 amino acids. The CDR3 DNA reads TGTGCCAGCAGCAAAGTTGGGACTAGCCGATCAAATGAGCAGTTCTTC. Translating gives CASSKVGTSRSNEQFF.

The chain is built from TRBV9 and TRBJ2-1; 8 nucleotides match TRBD2. The CDR3 has 15 residues. V trimming: 0 bases; J trimming: 4 bases; junction bases outside the gene matches: 3. Germline-derived CDR1 and CDR2 are SGDLS and YYNGEE. In DNA, the CDR3 is TGTGCCAGCAGCGTAGAGGCTAGCGGGTACAATGAGCAGTTCTTC. Protein: CASSVEASGYNEQFF.